This TCR beta chain was recorded in a study of blood T cell repertoires in COVID-19 (TCRdb year 2020). For the wider study: Samples covering the acute and convalescent phases of COVID-19 were provided by collaborators in the United States, Italy and Spain. The material from the prospective study consisted of cDNA or gDNA derived from T cells, B-cell-depleted T cells, or PBMCs. Deeply sampled blood TCRbeta repertoires from subjects exposed to, actively infected with, or recovered from COVID-19 were included in the dataset. The repertoires were released in a freely available public database meant as a resource for research on the immune response to SARS-CoV-2. The samples were drawn from the first 160 participants of the ongoing ImmuneRACE study and from 1,254 subjects provided by 6 global collaborators. A de-identified subject ID, COVID-19 status, age in years and sex were almost always included in the sample metadata. Where HLA class I and class II types were available, the types were taken from metadata supplied by the sample provider, not from assay-based typing. The investigation overall reported the following: The quantity of clinical and demographic metadata differed by source and by participant and was supplied without curation.

One collaborating source in Seattle enrolled patients during active infection and followed them longitudinally through the course of disease. Each collaborating institution followed its own protocols to collect whole blood in K2EDTA tubes. For TCRbeta analysis, collaborators shipped samples in one of three forms: frozen whole blood, isolated PBMCs, or DNA extracted from either of those sample types. As concerns this clone: Which antigen it targets is not known. No base quality values were provided; no much bigger clone lies one nucleotide off.

TCRbeta CDR3 regions were amplified from genomic DNA by means of the immunoSEQ Assay, a bias-controlled multiplex PCR. Under the source paper's analysis protocol: Within the assay, amplification of reference gene primers was used to estimate how many nucleated cells each sample contained. To quantify the absolute abundance of each unique TCRbeta CDR3 rearrangement, sequence reads were collapsed and filtered. For each sample, productive Simpson clonality was calculated by taking the square root of Simpson's diversity index across productive rearrangements. Imported from immuneACCESS, the table was reduced by TCRdb to in-frame sequences with V and J called. These copies leave out some clones; in studies compared against another copy, an unresolved V gene accounts for under half, and the cause of the remainder is not known. V, J and clone size are those of that table, while D and trimming were read from the DNA. The sample records more than 150,000 clones, approximately 86% of which are singletons. The ten largest clonotypes hold around 0.6% of the sample.

Compared with germline, V lacks 4 bases and J lacks 0 bases; bases without a gene match: 7. CDR1 and CDR2 are read off the germline V gene as SGHRS and YFSETQ. The cysteine opens and the phenylalanine closes a CDR3 of 15 amino acids. Kept here is only the CDR3 DNA, which spans 45 bases and is read in frame from base 1. The V and J segments used are TRBV5-1 and TRBJ2-7; 7 nucleotides in the junction match TRBD2. Sequencing used peripheral blood. This TCR derives from a man in his sixties with COVID-19, enrolled during active disease. The DNA sequence is given as TGCGCCAGCAGCGCGTACCCGGGGGGCTCCTACGAGCAGTACTTC. It codes for CASSAYPGGSYEQYF. Full variable domain (CDR3 extended with the reference TRBV5-1 and TRBJ2-7 proteins): KAGVTQTPRYLIKTRGQQVTLSCSPISGHRSVSWYQQTPGQGLQFLFEYFSETQRNKGNFPGRFSGRQFSNSRSEMNVSTLELGDSALYLCASSAYPGGSYEQYFGPGTRLTVT.